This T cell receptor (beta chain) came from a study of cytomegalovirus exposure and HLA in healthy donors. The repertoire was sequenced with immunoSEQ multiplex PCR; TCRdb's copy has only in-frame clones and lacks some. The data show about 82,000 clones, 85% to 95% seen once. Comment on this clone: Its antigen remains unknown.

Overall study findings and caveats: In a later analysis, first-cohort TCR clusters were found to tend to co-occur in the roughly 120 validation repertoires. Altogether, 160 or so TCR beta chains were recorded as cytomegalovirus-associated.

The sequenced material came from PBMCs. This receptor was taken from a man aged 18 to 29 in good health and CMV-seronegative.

As DNA, the CDR3 is TGTGCCAGCTCACCGAGGGTGGACAGGGAAGAGACCCAGTACTTC. Residues: CASSPRVDREETQYF. The J gene is TRBJ2-5, the V gene TRBV18; 8 bases map to TRBD1. V dropped 3 bases and J dropped 3; count of bases not matched to a gene: 6. Germline assignment: CDR1 KGHSH and CDR2 LQKENI. CDR3 length: 15 amino acids.